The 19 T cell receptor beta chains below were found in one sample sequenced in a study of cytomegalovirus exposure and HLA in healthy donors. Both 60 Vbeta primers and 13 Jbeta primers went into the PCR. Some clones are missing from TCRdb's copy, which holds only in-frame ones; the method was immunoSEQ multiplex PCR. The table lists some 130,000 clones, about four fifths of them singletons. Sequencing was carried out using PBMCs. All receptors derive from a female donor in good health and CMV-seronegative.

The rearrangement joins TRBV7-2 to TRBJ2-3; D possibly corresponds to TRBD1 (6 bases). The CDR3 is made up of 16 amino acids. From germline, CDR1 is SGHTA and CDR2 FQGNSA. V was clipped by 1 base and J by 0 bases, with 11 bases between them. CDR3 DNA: TGTGCCAGCAGCTTAGGAGACAGGTCTAGCACAGATACGCAGTATTTT. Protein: CASSLGDRSSTDTQYF.

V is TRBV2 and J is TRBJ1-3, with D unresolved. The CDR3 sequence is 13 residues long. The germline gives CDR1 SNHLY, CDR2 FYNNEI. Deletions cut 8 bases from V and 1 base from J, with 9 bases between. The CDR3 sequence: CASPSLSGNTIYF. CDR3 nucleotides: TGTGCCAGCCCTAGTTTGTCTGGAAACACCATATATTTT.

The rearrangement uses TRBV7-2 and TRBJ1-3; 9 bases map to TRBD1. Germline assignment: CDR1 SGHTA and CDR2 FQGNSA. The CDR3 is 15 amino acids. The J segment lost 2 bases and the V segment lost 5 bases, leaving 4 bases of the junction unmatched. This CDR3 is CASSLDRGTGNTIYF. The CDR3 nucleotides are TGTGCCAGCAGCCTGGACAGGGGAACTGGAAACACCATATATTTT.

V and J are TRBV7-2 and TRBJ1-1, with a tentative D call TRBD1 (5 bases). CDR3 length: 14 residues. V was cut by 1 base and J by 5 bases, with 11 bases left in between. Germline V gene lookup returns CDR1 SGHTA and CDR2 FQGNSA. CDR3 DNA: TGTGCCAGCAGCTTAGGGGGGGTGGTGACTGAAGCTTTCTTT. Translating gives CASSLGGVVTEAFF.

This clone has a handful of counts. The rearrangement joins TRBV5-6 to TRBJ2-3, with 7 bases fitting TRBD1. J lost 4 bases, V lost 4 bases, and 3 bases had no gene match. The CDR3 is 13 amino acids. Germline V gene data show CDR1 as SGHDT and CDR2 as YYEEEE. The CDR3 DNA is TGTGCCAGCAGCGACAGGGTCGCAGATACGCAGTATTTT. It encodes CASSDRVADTQYF.

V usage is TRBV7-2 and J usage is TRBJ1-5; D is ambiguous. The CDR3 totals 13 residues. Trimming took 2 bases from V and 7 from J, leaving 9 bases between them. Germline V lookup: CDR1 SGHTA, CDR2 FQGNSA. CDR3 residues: CASSLSLRQPQHF. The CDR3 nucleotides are TGTGCCAGCAGCTTATCCTTGAGACAGCCCCAGCATTTT.

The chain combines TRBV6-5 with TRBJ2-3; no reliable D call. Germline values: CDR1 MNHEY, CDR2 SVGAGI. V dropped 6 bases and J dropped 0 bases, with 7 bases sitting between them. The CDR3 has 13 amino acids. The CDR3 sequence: CASRRYSTDTQYF. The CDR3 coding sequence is TGTGCCAGCAGGCGATACAGCACAGATACGCAGTATTTT.

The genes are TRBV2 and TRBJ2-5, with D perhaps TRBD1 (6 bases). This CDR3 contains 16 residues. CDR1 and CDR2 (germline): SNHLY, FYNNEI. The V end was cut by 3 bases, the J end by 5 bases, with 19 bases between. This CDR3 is CASSEGATGTGETQYF. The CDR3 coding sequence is TGTGCCAGCAGTGAGGGGGCTACAGGGACGGGGGAGACCCAGTACTTC.

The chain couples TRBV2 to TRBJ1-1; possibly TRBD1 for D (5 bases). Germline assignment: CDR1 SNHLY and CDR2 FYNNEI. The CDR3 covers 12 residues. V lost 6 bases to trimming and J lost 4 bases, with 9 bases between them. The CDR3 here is CASRGTRTEAFF. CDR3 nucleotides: TGTGCCAGCAGGGGGACTCGCACTGAAGCTTTCTTT.

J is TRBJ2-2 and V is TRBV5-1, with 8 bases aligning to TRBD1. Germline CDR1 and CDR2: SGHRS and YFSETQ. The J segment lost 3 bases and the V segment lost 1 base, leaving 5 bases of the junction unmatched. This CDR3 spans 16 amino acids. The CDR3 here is CASSLLGTGHTGELFF. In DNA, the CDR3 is TGCGCCAGCAGCTTGTTAGGGACAGGACACACCGGGGAGCTGTTTTTT.

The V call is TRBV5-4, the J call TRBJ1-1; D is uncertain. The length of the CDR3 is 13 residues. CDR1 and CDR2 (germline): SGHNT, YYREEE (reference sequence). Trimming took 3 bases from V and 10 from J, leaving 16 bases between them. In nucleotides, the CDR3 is TGTGCCAGCAGCTCCGTTCGGAGCGGCGGAGCTTTCTTT. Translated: CASSSVRSGGAFF.

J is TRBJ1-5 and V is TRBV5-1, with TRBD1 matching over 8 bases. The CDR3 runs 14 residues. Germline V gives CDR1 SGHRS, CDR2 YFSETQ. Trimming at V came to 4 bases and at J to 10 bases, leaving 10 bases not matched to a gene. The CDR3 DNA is TGCGCCAGCAGCCCAGGACAGGGAGTTTTTCCCCAGCATTTT. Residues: CASSPGQGVFPQHF.

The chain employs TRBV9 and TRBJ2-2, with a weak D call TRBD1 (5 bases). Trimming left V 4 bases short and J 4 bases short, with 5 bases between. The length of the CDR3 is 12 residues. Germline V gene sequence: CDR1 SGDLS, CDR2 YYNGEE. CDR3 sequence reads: CASSRGTGELFF. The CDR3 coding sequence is TGTGCCAGCAGCAGGGGCACCGGGGAGCTGTTTTTT.

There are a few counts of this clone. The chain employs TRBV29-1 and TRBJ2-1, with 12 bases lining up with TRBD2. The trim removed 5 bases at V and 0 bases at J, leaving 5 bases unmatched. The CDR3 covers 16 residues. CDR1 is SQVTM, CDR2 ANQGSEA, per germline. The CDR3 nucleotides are TGCAGCGTTATCGGACTAGCGGGGTCCTCCTACAATGAGCAGTTCTTC. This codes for CSVIGLAGSSYNEQFF.

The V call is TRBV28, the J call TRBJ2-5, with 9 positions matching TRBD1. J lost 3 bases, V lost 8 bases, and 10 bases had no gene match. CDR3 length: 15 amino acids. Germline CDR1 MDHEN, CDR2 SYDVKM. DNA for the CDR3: TGTGCCAGCGGGCCCTACAGGGGGCGGAAAGAGACCCAGTACTTC. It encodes CASGPYRGRKETQYF.

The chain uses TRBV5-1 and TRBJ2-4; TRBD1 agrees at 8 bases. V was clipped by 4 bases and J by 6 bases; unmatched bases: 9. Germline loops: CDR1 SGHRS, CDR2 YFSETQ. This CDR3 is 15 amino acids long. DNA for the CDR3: TGCGCCAGCAGCCGAACGGACAGGGACCCAAACATTCAGTACTTC. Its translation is CASSRTDRDPNIQYF.

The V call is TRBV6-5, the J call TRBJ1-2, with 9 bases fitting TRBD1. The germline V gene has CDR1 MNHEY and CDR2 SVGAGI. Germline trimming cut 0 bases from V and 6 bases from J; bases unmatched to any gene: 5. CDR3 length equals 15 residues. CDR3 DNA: TGTGCCAGCAGTTACTCGATAGGGACAGGGAATGGCTACACCTTC. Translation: CASSYSIGTGNGYTF.

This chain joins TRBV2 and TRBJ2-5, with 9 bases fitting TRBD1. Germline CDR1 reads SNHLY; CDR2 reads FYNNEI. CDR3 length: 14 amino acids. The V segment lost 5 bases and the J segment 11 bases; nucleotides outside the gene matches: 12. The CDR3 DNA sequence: TGTGCCAGCAGTCACGGGACAGGGTGTCTGGAGCAGTACTTC. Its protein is CASSHGTGCLEQYF.

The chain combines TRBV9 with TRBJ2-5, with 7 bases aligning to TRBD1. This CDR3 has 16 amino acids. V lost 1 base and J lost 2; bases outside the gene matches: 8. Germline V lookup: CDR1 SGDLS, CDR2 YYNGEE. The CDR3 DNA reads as TGTGCCAGCAGCGTACGACAGGGAATAGGGCAAGAGACCCAGTACTTC. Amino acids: CASSVRQGIGQETQYF.